This T cell receptor beta chain was found in a study of blood T cell repertoires in COVID-19. At the level of the study: PBMCs, B-cell-depleted T cells, or T cells were the source of the cDNA or gDNA that made up the material.

The CDR3 runs to 15 residues. Germline lookup yields CDR1 MDHEN and CDR2 SYDVKM. Trimming took 2 bases from V and 4 from J, leaving 14 bases between them. Data came from immunoSEQ multiplex PCR; TCRdb stores just in-frame clones and leaves some out. The table lists 280,000 or so clones, about 87% of them singletons, with 5.5% to 8.5% in the top ten. Sample: peripheral blood. The V gene is TRBV28, the J gene TRBJ1-2; maybe TRBD1 (6 bases). The origin of this receptor is a woman aged 25 to 39 who had recovered from COVID-19. CDR3 in amino acids: CASSLGGGSLYGYTF. The CDR3 nucleotides are TGTGCCAGCAGTTTAGGTGGGGGCTCCCTCTATGGCTACACCTTC.